The 22 T cell receptor beta chains in this list originate from one sample, sequenced in a study of T cell responses to AZD1222 COVID-19 vaccine. The protocol was immunoSEQ multiplex PCR, while the TCRdb copy is restricted to in-frame clones and leaves out a portion. The sample has more than 75,000 clones, 85% to 90% seen once. The sample was peripheral blood, taken on day 0 of AZD1222 vaccination. The origin of the receptors is an adult in good health.

This CDR3 is CASSYGGTYGYTF. The CDR3 nucleotides read TGTGCCAGCAGTTACGGGGGGACCTATGGCTACACCTTC. The chain combines TRBV6-2 or TRBV6-3 with TRBJ1-2; D is perhaps TRBD1 (5 bases). Looked up from germline, CDR1 is MNHEY and CDR2 is SVGEGT. Trimming removed 2 bases from V and 4 bases from J, with 8 bases in between. The CDR3 loop spans 13 amino acids.

The chain has TRBV11-2 and TRBJ2-1; D may correspond to TRBD1 or TRBD2 (5 bases each). Trimming pared 5 bases from V and 5 bases from J, leaving 22 bases between. Germline assignment: CDR1 SGHAT and CDR2 FQNNGV. The CDR3 extends over 17 amino acids. The DNA for the CDR3 is TGTGCCAGCAGCCCGAGGGGCTCCGGGACGGCGGACAATGAGCAGTTCTTC. This translates into CASSPRGSGTADNEQFF.

The rearrangement uses TRBV2 and TRBJ2-3; D not certain. The CDR3 has 14 residues. Germline CDR1 reads SNHLY; CDR2 reads FYNNEI. The ends were cut back, 3 bases at V and 4 bases at J, with 11 bases in the middle. Written as DNA, the CDR3 is TGTGCCAGCAGTGATGGGCCCGTGGCAGATACGCAGTATTTT. This translates into CASSDGPVADTQYF.

The genes are TRBV4-3 and TRBJ2-1; 9 bases match TRBD2. With 4 bases clipped from V and 4 bases from J, the junction kept 8 bases outside the gene matches. Germline CDR1 reads LGHNA; CDR2 reads YSLEER. The CDR3 extends over 16 amino acids. The CDR3 DNA follows: TGCGCCAGCAGCCCTCGGCGGGAGGGCCGGTACAATGAGCAGTTCTTC. It yields the protein CASSPRREGRYNEQFF.

The gene calls are TRBV28 and TRBJ2-7; D unclear. The CDR3 is made up of 13 amino acids. Germline values: CDR1 MDHEN, CDR2 SYDVKM. Trimming left V 5 bases short and J 6 bases short, with 14 bases between. The CDR3: CASSPLRSGEQYF. The CDR3 region has the DNA TGTGCCAGCAGTCCCTTGAGGTCTGGCGAGCAGTACTTC. The whole variable domain, remainder taken from reference TRBV28 and TRBJ2-7, is DVKVTQSSRYLVKRTGEKVFLECVQDMDHENMFWYRQDPGLGLRLIYFSYDVKMKEKGDIPEGYSVSREKKERFSLILESASTNQTSMYLCASSPLRSGEQYFGPGTRLTVT.

The genes are TRBV10-3 and TRBJ2-5; 12 bases fit TRBD1. Germline CDR1 and CDR2: ENHRY and SYGVKD. There are 14 residues in the CDR3. J gave up 5 bases and V 6 bases, and 4 bases lay outside the gene matches. The CDR3, as DNA: TGTGCCATCAGCCCCGGGACAGGGGGCGAGACCCAGTACTTC. Translating it yields CAISPGTGGETQYF.

V gene TRBV24-1 combines with J gene TRBJ2-1; 8 bases fit TRBD2. The junction had 10 bases not matched to a gene; V was cut back by 4 bases and J by 0 bases. This CDR3 spans 18 amino acids. Germline V lookup: CDR1 KGHDR, CDR2 SFDVKD. This chain's CDR3 is CATSENSGREVSYNEQFF. In nucleotides, the CDR3 is TGTGCCACCAGTGAAAATAGCGGGCGGGAGGTCTCCTACAATGAGCAGTTCTTC.

The V call is TRBV13, the J call TRBJ2-4; tentatively, D is TRBD2 (5 bases). The V gene lost 1 base and the J gene lost 8 bases, with 9 bases spanning the gap. Germline V gives CDR1 PRHDT, CDR2 FYEKMQ (reference sequence). There are 13 residues in the CDR3. The CDR3 loop reads CASSLAEADIQYF. CDR3 DNA: TGTGCCAGCAGCTTAGCGGAAGCGGACATTCAGTACTTC.

This clone was seen once. The rearrangement uses TRBV12-5 and TRBJ1-3; D remains ambiguous. Trimming shortened V by 6 bases and J by 2 bases, and 5 bases separated the two germline ends. The CDR3 runs 12 residues. Germline V lookup: CDR1 LGHNT, CDR2 FRNRAP. The CDR3 coding sequence is TGTGCTAGTGGGGGAGCTGGAAACACCATATATTTT. It translates to CASGGAGNTIYF.

The chain joins TRBV9 to TRBJ2-6, with D hard to call. V lost 0 bases to trimming and J lost 1 base, with 5 bases between them. Germline CDR1 and CDR2: SGDLS and YYNGEE. The CDR3 is made up of 15 amino acids. Here the CDR3 reads CASSVEGSGANVLTF. CDR3 DNA sequence: TGTGCCAGCAGCGTAGAAGGGTCTGGGGCCAACGTCCTGACTTTC.

This chain connects TRBV9 to TRBJ1-6; 7 nucleotides match TRBD1. The CDR3 is made up of 15 amino acids. V dropped 0 bases and J dropped 5; count of bases not matched to a gene: 2. Germline-derived CDR1 and CDR2 are SGDLS and YYNGEE. DNA of the CDR3: TGTGCCAGCAGCGTAGGGGGGACAGATAATTCACCCCTCCACTTT. Encoded protein: CASSVGGTDNSPLHF. Complete variable domain (other parts from reference TRBV9 and TRBJ1-6): DSGVTQTPKHLITATGQRVTLRCSPRSGDLSVYWYQQSLDQGLQFLIQYYNGEERAKGNILERFSAQQFPDLHSELNLSSLELGDSALYFCASSVGGTDNSPLHFGNGTRLTVT.

The genes are TRBV10-3 and TRBJ2-1; 8 nucleotides line up with TRBD2. The CDR3 consists of 14 residues. Trimming took 5 bases from V and 5 from J; bases not matched to a gene: 5. Germline CDR1 is ENHRY and CDR2 is SYGVKD. The CDR3 DNA reads TGTGCCATCAGTAACGGGAGGGCCGACAATGAGCAGTTCTTC. Amino acids: CAISNGRADNEQFF.

The rearrangement uses TRBV5-1 and TRBJ2-1; 8 bases match TRBD1. The CDR3 length is 14 residues. Germline loops: CDR1 SGHRS, CDR2 YFSETQ. J lost 8 bases, V lost 3 bases, and 7 bases had no gene match. The CDR3 spells CASSSGQVSDEQFF. The CDR3, as DNA: TGCGCCAGCAGCTCGGGACAGGTCTCCGATGAGCAGTTCTTC.

This chain links TRBV24-1 with TRBJ2-7; 8 nucleotides agree with TRBD1. Germline values: CDR1 KGHDR, CDR2 SFDVKD. The CDR3 covers 16 residues. V shed 9 bases, J shed 3 bases, and the junction held 15 bases outside the gene matches. The CDR3 here is CATALTGTGDHYEQYF. CDR3 in DNA: TGTGCCACCGCCCTAACCGGGACAGGAGACCACTACGAGCAGTACTTC.

The chain joins TRBV7-2 to TRBJ2-5; 7 bases align to TRBD2. V was clipped by 5 bases and J by 5 bases; unmatched bases: 17. Per germline, CDR1 SGHTA and CDR2 FQGNSA. The CDR3 is made up of 17 amino acids. Here the CDR3 reads CASSQTAGRAGRETQYF. CDR3 nucleotides: TGTGCCAGCAGCCAAACGGCGGGGAGGGCCGGAAGGGAGACCCAGTACTTC.

This rearrangement joins TRBV5-4 to TRBJ1-4; D is unclear. Trimming shortened V by 1 base and J by 5 bases, and 12 bases separated the two germline ends. From germline, CDR1 is SGHNT and CDR2 YYREEE (reference sequence). The CDR3 has 15 residues. CDR3: CASSLSSSPNEKLFF. As DNA, the CDR3 is TGTGCCAGCAGCTTGTCTAGCAGCCCAAATGAAAAACTGTTTTTT.

V is TRBV6-5 and J is TRBJ2-7; 8 bases map to TRBD2. Germline V gives CDR1 MNHEY, CDR2 SVGAGI. This CDR3 is 16 amino acids long. Losses at the gene ends were 0 bases for V and 2 bases for J; bases not matched to a gene: 6. DNA for the CDR3: TGTGCCAGCAGTTACTCGACGGGAGGGAGCCCCTACGAGCAGTACTTC. Translation: CASSYSTGGSPYEQYF.

V usage is TRBV5-4 and J usage is TRBJ1-4; D may be TRBD1 (6 bases). The length of the CDR3 is 16 residues. Germline V gene data show CDR1 as SGHNT and CDR2 as YYREEE (reference sequence). V lost 4 bases to trimming and J lost 3 bases, with 16 bases between them. Here the CDR3 reads CASSPAGGASNEKLFF. CDR3 bases: TGTGCCAGCAGCCCGGCCGGGGGCGCCTCTAATGAAAAACTGTTTTTT.

J is TRBJ2-5 and V is TRBV6-5; TRBD2 matches at 11 bases. The V and J ends lost 4 bases and 1 base, in that order; junction bases with no gene match: 2. Germline-derived CDR1 and CDR2 are MNHEY and SVGAGI. The CDR3 contains 15 residues. In nucleotides, the CDR3 is TGTGCCAGCAGTTTAGCGGGAGGGCTCCAAGAGACCCAGTACTTC. It encodes CASSLAGGLQETQYF.

The V and J genes are TRBV7-9 and TRBJ1-2; TRBD1 is a possible D gene (5 bases). Trimming stripped 4 bases from V and 3 bases from J, with 12 bases between. Germline V gene sequence: CDR1 SEHNR, CDR2 FQNEAQ (reference sequence). This CDR3 has 14 amino acids. CDR3 bases: TGTGCCAGCAGCTCATCCGGGACGGACTATGGCTACACCTTC. It specifies CASSSSGTDYGYTF. Using reference TRBV7-9 and TRBJ1-2 for the parts outside the CDR3, the full variable domain is DTGVSQNPRHKITKRGQNVTFRCDPISEHNRLYWYRQTLGQGPEFLTYFQNEAQLEKSRLLSDRFSAERPKGSFSTLEIQRTEQGDSAMYLCASSSSGTDYGYTFGSGTRLTVV.

The J gene is TRBJ1-2, the V gene TRBV19, with D uncertain. The germline V gene encodes CDR1 LNHDA and CDR2 SQIVND (reference sequence). The V and J ends lost 3 bases and 1 base respectively, with 9 bases between them. CDR3 size: 14 residues. The CDR3 nucleotides are TGTGCCAGTAGTATGAGTCCCGGTAACTATGGCTACACCTTC. This codes for CASSMSPGNYGYTF.

The chain is built from TRBV7-8 and TRBJ1-1; the match to TRBD1 covers 8 bases. Germline CDR1 SGHVS, CDR2 FQNEAQ. The CDR3 runs 14 residues. The V gene end was trimmed by 7 bases and the J gene end by 3 bases; junction bases not matched to a gene: 7. CDR3 coding DNA: TGTGCCAGCACCAACAGGGGGTTGGACACTGAAGCTTTCTTT. This sequence encodes CASTNRGLDTEAFF.